What follows describes a single T cell receptor beta chain. The antigen is not known. Assay used: immunoSEQ multiplex PCR; TCRdb lists only in-frame clones, some missing. In the table there are about 60,000 clones, more than 85% of which are singletons. This specimen comes from a study of cytomegalovirus exposure and HLA in healthy donors. Study results and caveats: Cytomegalovirus association was assigned to about 180 TCR beta chains. Reports indicated that the classifier achieved high specificity and sensitivity in diagnosing cytomegalovirus status. Whilst most TCR sequences proved rare, a subset of public TCRs occurred across many donors.

The receptor was derived from a woman under 30 in good health and CMV-seropositive. Input material: PBMCs.

CDR3 DNA sequence: TGTGCCAGCAGTGGAAGCGGGGTGTCCGGGGAGCTGTTTTTT. Amino acid sequence: CASSGSGVSGELFF. The chain carries TRBV2 and TRBJ2-2; 7 bases map to TRBD2. V dropped 4 bases and J dropped 6; count of bases not matched to a gene: 5. CDR1 SNHLY and CDR2 FYNNEI come from the germline V gene. The CDR3 runs 14 residues.